A selection of T cell receptor beta chains follows, all from one sample in a study of blood T cell repertoires in COVID-19. Produced via immunoSEQ multiplex PCR; TCRdb's table is partial and in-frame only. The data contain about 76,000 clones, around 91% of them singletons. The source material was peripheral blood. These TCRs come from a human donor in a cohort sampled during active COVID-19. Both conserved end residues are part of each CDR3. Fields, in order: D gene, V gene, J gene, clone size, CDR3 DNA, CDR3 protein. The D gene is left open where the match is weak. Clone size is not always given. Where it is, it says once, few, many or a class for expanded clones.

d_gene: -
v_gene: TRBV4-1
j_gene: TRBJ1-1
abundance: -
CDR3nt: TGCGCCAGCAGCCAAGATCCCCAATACTACACTGAAGCTTTCTTT
CDR3aa: CASSQDPQYYTEAFF

d_gene: TRBD1
v_gene: TRBV7-8
j_gene: TRBJ2-7
abundance: -
CDR3nt: TGTGCCAGCAGCACAACCCCGGGACAGGGCCGCTACGAGCAGTACTTC
CDR3aa: CASSTTPGQGRYEQYF

d_gene: TRBD2
v_gene: TRBV7-3
j_gene: TRBJ2-3
abundance: -
CDR3nt: TGTGCCAGCAGCTTCCTTTCCCGGGGCACGGGGGGGAATACGCAGTATTTT
CDR3aa: CASSFLSRGTGGNTQYF

d_gene: -
v_gene: TRBV18
j_gene: TRBJ1-2
abundance: -
CDR3nt: TGTGCCAGCTCACAAACCCAGGGGTTTCGGTATGGCTACACCTTC
CDR3aa: CASSQTQGFRYGYTF

d_gene: TRBD1
v_gene: TRBV2
j_gene: TRBJ1-1
abundance: -
CDR3nt: TGTGCCAGCAGGCATGACAGGGGGCAAATCACTGAAGCTTTCTTT
CDR3aa: CASRHDRGQITEAFF

d_gene: TRBD1
v_gene: TRBV6-2/TRBV6-3
j_gene: TRBJ2-3
abundance: -
CDR3nt: TGTGCCAGCAGTCAGATGCGGACAGGGGCCATAGATACGCAGTATTTT
CDR3aa: CASSQMRTGAIDTQYF

d_gene: TRBD2
v_gene: TRBV18
j_gene: TRBJ2-3
abundance: -
CDR3nt: TGTGCCAGCTCACCGAGGACTAGCGGGGGGGCAGATACGCAGTATTTT
CDR3aa: CASSPRTSGGADTQYF

d_gene: TRBD2
v_gene: TRBV7-9
j_gene: TRBJ2-1
abundance: -
CDR3nt: TGTGCCAGCAGCTACCTAGCGGGGGAGCACAATGAGCAGTTCTTC
CDR3aa: CASSYLAGEHNEQFF

d_gene: TRBD1
v_gene: TRBV18
j_gene: TRBJ1-5
abundance: -
CDR3nt: TGTGCCAGCTCACCACGGGAAGGGGGCGGCCCGAACAATCAGCCCCAGCATTTT
CDR3aa: CASSPREGGGPNNQPQHF

d_gene: TRBD2
v_gene: TRBV7-2
j_gene: TRBJ2-1
abundance: -
CDR3nt: TGTGCCAGCAGACACTGGACTAGCGGGGGGCCCTACAATGAGCAGTTCTTC
CDR3aa: CASRHWTSGGPYNEQFF

d_gene: TRBD2
v_gene: TRBV6-2/TRBV6-3
j_gene: TRBJ2-1
abundance: -
CDR3nt: TGTGCCAGCAGTCACGGAGGGACTAGCGGGTTGAACGAGCAGTTCTTC
CDR3aa: CASSHGGTSGLNEQFF

d_gene: TRBD1
v_gene: TRBV7-7
j_gene: TRBJ2-2
abundance: -
CDR3nt: TGTGCCAGCAGCTTAGGACAGGGGACCACCGGGGAGCTGTTTTTT
CDR3aa: CASSLGQGTTGELFF

d_gene: TRBD2
v_gene: TRBV7-2
j_gene: TRBJ2-2
abundance: -
CDR3nt: TGTGCCAGCAGCTTGACTAGCGGGGCGGGGGCCGGGGAGCTGTTTTTT
CDR3aa: CASSLTSGAGAGELFF

d_gene: TRBD1
v_gene: TRBV6-5
j_gene: TRBJ2-7
abundance: -
CDR3nt: TGTGCCAGCAGTCGGGAACAGGGGAGCTCCTACGAGCAGTACTTC
CDR3aa: CASSREQGSSYEQYF

d_gene: -
v_gene: TRBV6-5
j_gene: TRBJ1-3
abundance: -
CDR3nt: TGTGCCAGCAGTTACGGGGCAGACTCTGGAAACACCATATATTTT
CDR3aa: CASSYGADSGNTIYF

d_gene: -
v_gene: TRBV6-5
j_gene: TRBJ1-2
abundance: -
CDR3nt: TGTGCCAGCAGTCCATACTCCAGGGGTGGTGGCTACACCTTC
CDR3aa: CASSPYSRGGGYTF

d_gene: -
v_gene: TRBV5-4
j_gene: TRBJ1-1
abundance: -
CDR3nt: TGTGCCAGCAGCTCCGGGACAAAAATTGAAGCTTTCTTT
CDR3aa: CASSSGTKIEAFF

d_gene: -
v_gene: TRBV18
j_gene: TRBJ1-1
abundance: -
CDR3nt: TGTGCCAGCTCACCACTTACGGCTGAAGCTTTCTTT
CDR3aa: CASSPLTAEAFF

d_gene: TRBD2
v_gene: TRBV7-3
j_gene: TRBJ2-5
abundance: -
CDR3nt: TGTGCCAGCAGCTTCTCCGGGACTAGCGGGGGGACCAAAGAGACCCAGTACTTC
CDR3aa: CASSFSGTSGGTKETQYF

d_gene: -
v_gene: TRBV19
j_gene: TRBJ1-2
abundance: -
CDR3nt: TGTGCCAGTAGTTCCCAGGTCTTTCGGTATGGCTACACCTTC
CDR3aa: CASSSQVFRYGYTF

d_gene: -
v_gene: TRBV7-3
j_gene: TRBJ2-2
abundance: -
CDR3nt: TGTGCCAGCAGCTCAGCGAACACCGGGGAGCTGTTTTTT
CDR3aa: CASSSANTGELFF

d_gene: -
v_gene: TRBV6-5
j_gene: TRBJ1-2
abundance: -
CDR3nt: TGTGCCAGCAGTTACTCGGCGGATTCTAACTATGGCTACACCTTC
CDR3aa: CASSYSADSNYGYTF

d_gene: TRBD2
v_gene: TRBV5-1
j_gene: TRBJ2-5
abundance: -
CDR3nt: TGCGCCAGCAGCTTAGGGCGGGGGGGCCAGGAGACCCAGTACTTC
CDR3aa: CASSLGRGGQETQYF

d_gene: TRBD1
v_gene: TRBV7-9
j_gene: TRBJ2-7
abundance: once
CDR3nt: TGTGCCAGCAGCCTTCGGACAGGGACTTCGATGGGGGAGCAGTACTTC
CDR3aa: CASSLRTGTSMGEQYF

d_gene: TRBD2
v_gene: TRBV28
j_gene: TRBJ2-1
abundance: -
CDR3nt: TGTGCCAGCAGCGCTGCCACGGGGGGTCGATACAATGAGCAGTTCTTC
CDR3aa: CASSAATGGRYNEQFF

d_gene: -
v_gene: TRBV2
j_gene: TRBJ2-1
abundance: -
CDR3nt: TGTGCCAGCGGGAAGCAGGGGACCTACAATGAGCAGTTCTTC
CDR3aa: CASGKQGTYNEQFF

d_gene: -
v_gene: TRBV19
j_gene: TRBJ1-5
abundance: -
CDR3nt: TGTGCCAGTAGTATACCGGGGAACAGCAATCAGCCCCAGCATTTT
CDR3aa: CASSIPGNSNQPQHF

d_gene: -
v_gene: TRBV12-3/TRBV12-4
j_gene: TRBJ2-2
abundance: -
CDR3nt: TGTGCCAGCAGTCTCCTCACCGGGGAGCTGTTTTTT
CDR3aa: CASSLLTGELFF

d_gene: -
v_gene: TRBV5-3
j_gene: TRBJ2-4
abundance: -
CDR3nt: TGTGCCAGATGTTCGGGAAAGGACATTCAGTACTTC
CDR3aa: CARCSGKDIQYF

d_gene: TRBD1
v_gene: TRBV11-1
j_gene: TRBJ2-7
abundance: -
CDR3nt: TGTGCCAGCAGAGGCGGCGGGACAGGAAAATTCTACGAGCAGTACTTC
CDR3aa: CASRGGGTGKFYEQYF

d_gene: -
v_gene: TRBV5-6
j_gene: TRBJ1-2
abundance: -
CDR3nt: TGTGCCAGCAGCTTGGTAGGGGTTGGGCATGGCTACACCTTC
CDR3aa: CASSLVGVGHGYTF

d_gene: TRBD1
v_gene: TRBV30
j_gene: TRBJ1-5
abundance: -
CDR3nt: TGTGCCTGGCAAAGAAGACAGGGGGATCAGCCCCAGCATTTT
CDR3aa: CAWQRRQGDQPQHF

d_gene: TRBD1
v_gene: TRBV5-1
j_gene: TRBJ2-7
abundance: -
CDR3nt: TGCGCCAGCAGAACAACCGGGACAGGGGTCTACGAGCAGTACTTC
CDR3aa: CASRTTGTGVYEQYF

d_gene: -
v_gene: TRBV18
j_gene: TRBJ2-5
abundance: -
CDR3nt: TGTGCCAGCTCAGCGAGACCAGGCAACAGGGAGCAAGAGACCCAGTACTTC
CDR3aa: CASSARPGNREQETQYF

d_gene: TRBD1
v_gene: TRBV5-1
j_gene: TRBJ2-5
abundance: -
CDR3nt: TGCGCCAGCAGCTTGGAGGGGGCACGTGAGACCCAGTACTTC
CDR3aa: CASSLEGARETQYF

d_gene: -
v_gene: TRBV27
j_gene: TRBJ1-5
abundance: -
CDR3nt: TGTGCCAGCAGTTTATCGTATAATCAGCCCCAGCATTTT
CDR3aa: CASSLSYNQPQHF

d_gene: -
v_gene: TRBV12-3/TRBV12-4
j_gene: TRBJ1-2
abundance: -
CDR3nt: TGTGCCAGCAGTTTAGGGAGGTATGGCTACACCTTC
CDR3aa: CASSLGRYGYTF

d_gene: TRBD2
v_gene: TRBV6-6
j_gene: TRBJ2-2
abundance: -
CDR3nt: TGTGCCAGCAGTCGAAAACCCGGGGAGGGGAAGGCCGGGGAGCTGTTTTTT
CDR3aa: CASSRKPGEGKAGELFF

d_gene: -
v_gene: TRBV30
j_gene: TRBJ1-2
abundance: -
CDR3nt: TGTGCCTGGAGCCGGGGATGGGACTATGGCTACACCTTC
CDR3aa: CAWSRGWDYGYTF

d_gene: -
v_gene: TRBV7-9
j_gene: TRBJ1-2
abundance: -
CDR3nt: TGTGCCAGCAGCCCGGACATCTATGGCTACACCTTC
CDR3aa: CASSPDIYGYTF

d_gene: TRBD2
v_gene: TRBV7-9
j_gene: TRBJ2-5
abundance: -
CDR3nt: TGTGCCAGCAGCTGGGGCAGGGAGGGAGAGACCCAGTACTTC
CDR3aa: CASSWGREGETQYF

d_gene: -
v_gene: TRBV7-2
j_gene: TRBJ1-2
abundance: -
CDR3nt: TGTGCCAGCAGCTTTTGGCAGGGATCGACAGGTGGCTACACCTTC
CDR3aa: CASSFWQGSTGGYTF

d_gene: -
v_gene: TRBV30
j_gene: TRBJ1-1
abundance: -
CDR3nt: TGTGCCTGGAGTACCGGGGGTGAAGCTTTCTTT
CDR3aa: CAWSTGGEAFF

d_gene: -
v_gene: TRBV7-6
j_gene: TRBJ1-3
abundance: -
CDR3nt: TGTGCCAGCAGCAGACAGGTCGTCGCCTCTGGAAACACCATATATTTT
CDR3aa: CASSRQVVASGNTIYF

d_gene: -
v_gene: TRBV6-6
j_gene: TRBJ2-3
abundance: -
CDR3nt: TGTGCCAGCGCGGGGAGCTCAGATACGCAGTATTTT
CDR3aa: CASAGSSDTQYF

d_gene: TRBD1
v_gene: TRBV3-1/TRBV3-2
j_gene: TRBJ1-1
abundance: -
CDR3nt: TGTGCCAGCAGCCAGGTGAAGGGGAAACAGGGGTTCGCTGAAGCTTTCTTT
CDR3aa: CASSQVKGKQGFAEAFF

d_gene: TRBD1
v_gene: TRBV29-1
j_gene: TRBJ2-1
abundance: -
CDR3nt: TGCAGCGCCCTGACAGGGGGCGGGAATGAGCAGTTCTTC
CDR3aa: CSALTGGGNEQFF

d_gene: TRBD1
v_gene: TRBV6-2/TRBV6-3
j_gene: TRBJ1-6
abundance: -
CDR3nt: TGTGCCAGCAGTACGCTTCCGGGACAGGGGAAGAATAGGGATTCACCCCTCCACTTT
CDR3aa: CASSTLPGQGKNRDSPLHF

d_gene: TRBD1
v_gene: TRBV6-5
j_gene: TRBJ1-5
abundance: -
CDR3nt: TGTGCCAGCACCCCCCGGGAGGGGGCTAGACAGCCCCAGCATTTT
CDR3aa: CASTPREGARQPQHF

d_gene: TRBD2
v_gene: TRBV3-1/TRBV3-2
j_gene: TRBJ2-1
abundance: -
CDR3nt: TGTGCCAGCAGCCAAGTAACCCGAGCGGGGGCATACAATGAGCAGTTCTTC
CDR3aa: CASSQVTRAGAYNEQFF

d_gene: -
v_gene: TRBV27
j_gene: TRBJ1-2
abundance: -
CDR3nt: TGTGCCAGCAGTTTATCGTGGATAGAACCGGGTCTCACCTTC
CDR3aa: CASSLSWIEPGLTF

d_gene: TRBD2
v_gene: TRBV13
j_gene: TRBJ2-2
abundance: -
CDR3nt: TGTGCCAGCAGCTCAGGACTAGGATTCGACGGGGAGCTGTTTTTT
CDR3aa: CASSSGLGFDGELFF